A single T cell receptor (beta chain) is shown here with its context. The target of this receptor is not known. Base qualities were left out, and no much larger clone turns up one base away. The sample originates from a study of memory CD4+ T cells and cytomegalovirus serostatus (dated by TCRdb to about 2019). For context, the study as a whole: The 35 or so healthy Belgian adults in the cohort included 9 who were CMV seropositive and approximately 24 who were CMV seronegative. The study sequenced CD4+ memory TCRbeta repertoires of a Belgian cohort with known cytomegalovirus serostatus to replicate a published TCR-based CMV serostatus classifier. Results and caveats for the whole study, not just this receptor: The original-framework classifier achieved a median bootstrapped AUC of 0.95 with a 95% CI of 0.76-1.00 on the Belgian cohort. The results were interpreted as suggesting that the CMV-associated TCR signature is largely present in the CD4+ memory repertoire. CMV serostatus prediction reached a median bootstrapped AUC of 0.95 with the original framework and just over 0.9 with a US-trained random forest. Unlike the original study, which covered naive and memory CD4+ and CD8+ populations, the Belgian study sequenced only CD4+CD45RO+ memory cells. Of fewer than 200 previously reported CMV-associated TCRbeta sequences, 67 appeared in the CD4+ memory repertoires, each in one to five individuals.

The CDR3 holds 12 amino acids from the cysteine to the phenylalanine. Just CDR3 DNA is preserved here, 36 bases in frame from base 1. V is cut by 1 base and J by 5 bases, and the space between the germline ends is 8 bases. The germline V gene encodes CDR1 GTSNPN and CDR2 SVGIG (reference sequence). The Quick-DNA Microprep Kit was used to extract genomic DNA from the sorted cells. TCRbeta DNA was amplified with the immunoSEQ hsTCRbeta kit following the manufacturer's protocol. TCRbeta libraries were sequenced on an Illumina MiSeq instrument. In the authors' own workflow: Once out-of-frame sequences had been removed, millions of distinct TCRbeta sequences were left, which works out to an average of roughly 70,000 per individual. Each individual was scored by the count of fewer than 200 previously reported CMV-associated TCRbeta sequences and the total productive distinct TCRbeta count. A beta-binomial model was reimplemented in Python, and random forests from scikit-learn, run with default parameters, were trained on data from the US cohort. Classifier performance on the Belgian cohort was summarized as median AUC with percentile confidence intervals calculated over 10,000 bootstrap iterations. This is the immuneACCESS table as TCRdb keeps it, with only in-frame sequences that have V and J called. A part of the clones is gone; compared with another copy, unresolved V genes explain less than half, and the rest is unexplained. V, J and clone size derive from that table, while D and trimming were established from the DNA sequence. Within this sample are 45,000 or so clones, with over 60% of them counted one time only. The ten most abundant clones make up 1.1% of the sample.

A FACSAria II was used to sort memory CD4+ T cells, defined as single viable CD3+CD4+CD8-CD45RO+ cells. CMV serostatus was determined using a Roche Elecsys assay that detects serum IgG against CMV pp150, pp28, p38 and p52. Following thawing, total CD4+ T cells were enriched through positive selection using CD4 magnetic microbeads. Samples originated from another study that specifically interrogated the CD4+ T cell memory repertoire. Peripheral blood mononuclear cells were isolated and cryopreserved according to standard operating procedures, and serum was stored at -80 degrees C. Staining used CD3-PerCP (BW264/56), CD4-APC (RPA-T4), CD45RO-PE (UCHT1) and CD8-Pacific Orange (3B5) antibodies, with Sytox blue excluding non-viable cells.

Sequencing used memory CD4+ T cells from blood. The receptor's source is an adult in good health and CMV-seronegative. The chain joins TRBV30 to TRBJ1-1; a tentative D call is TRBD1 (6 bases match). The CDR3: CAWSGTATEAFF. In nucleotides, the sequence is TGTGCCTGGAGTGGGACAGCTACTGAAGCTTTCTTT.